One sample yielded the 21 T cell receptor beta chains listed below, sequenced in a study of beta chain features in type 1 diabetes (dated by TCRdb to 2016 to 2019). What the authors observed across the whole study: A moderate but significant shortening of TCRB CDR3 length was observed in type 1 diabetes patients in all four CD4+ subsets.

The library was built by means of the immunoSEQ multiplex PCR assay. All of the isolated RNA was reverse transcribed with the High Capacity cDNA Reverse Transcription Kit, so expressed TCRB transcripts were sequenced. TCRdb's version of the immuneACCESS table is confined to in-frame rearrangements and falls short of the full clone set. An unresolved V gene accounts for under half of the shortfall where checked; the remainder is of unknown origin. The sample includes 500,000 to 850,000 clones, with 11% to 15% observed a single time. The ten largest clones add up to 0.03% to 0.04% of the sample. For these TCRs, the target antigens are not known. The specimen sequenced was naive CD4+ T cells from blood. The cell subset or site label of this sample denotes: true naive CD4+ T cells. Every receptor here comes from a man aged 18 to 29 with type 1 diabetes.

This clone was observed a handful of times. This chain uses TRBV9 with TRBJ1-1; perhaps TRBD1 as D (5 bases). The V end was cut by 3 bases, the J end by 8 bases, with 11 bases between. The CDR3 covers 12 residues. Germline V lookup: CDR1 SGDLS, CDR2 YYNGEE. In DNA, the CDR3 is TGTGCCAGCAGCGCTCGGGACGGAGAAGCTTTCTTT. It translates to CASSARDGEAFF.

Only a few counts were recorded for this clone. V and J are TRBV6-5 and TRBJ1-1; 10 bases are a match to TRBD1. There are 16 residues in the CDR3. V lost 2 bases and J lost 0; bases outside the gene matches: 3. The germline gives CDR1 MNHEY, CDR2 SVGAGI. The CDR3 DNA follows: TGTGCCAGCAGTTACACGGGGACAGGGGTGAACACTGAAGCTTTCTTT. It encodes CASSYTGTGVNTEAFF.

This clone was seen a handful of times. The genes are TRBV5-1 and TRBJ2-3; 9 nucleotides line up with TRBD1. V shed 3 bases, J shed 2 bases, and the junction held 7 bases outside the gene matches. Looked up from germline, CDR1 is SGHRS and CDR2 is YFSETQ. CDR3 length: 16 residues. CDR3 nucleotides: TGCGCCAGCAGCTCAAACGGACAGGGGTACACAGATACGCAGTATTTT. It specifies CASSSNGQGYTDTQYF. Using reference TRBV5-1 and TRBJ2-3 for the parts outside the CDR3, the full variable domain is KAGVTQTPRYLIKTRGQQVTLSCSPISGHRSVSWYQQTPGQGLQFLFEYFSETQRNKGNFPGRFSGRQFSNSRSEMNVSTLELGDSALYLCASSSNGQGYTDTQYFGPGTRLTVL.

The CDR3 spells CASSYSYRVANEKLFF. The CDR3 DNA sequence: TGTGCCAGCAGTTACTCGTATAGGGTAGCTAATGAAAAACTGTTTTTT. The V call is TRBV6-5, the J call TRBJ1-4, with D unclear. V was shortened by 0 bases and J by 3 bases, with 11 bases between the two germline ends. The CDR3 spans 16 residues. CDR1 is MNHEY and CDR2 is SVGAGI in the germline V gene.

This clone was seen a few times. This chain uses TRBV5-6 with TRBJ2-7; 8 bases align to TRBD1. The CDR3 is made up of 14 amino acids. Germline V CDR1 and CDR2: SGHDT, YYEEEE. The trim removed 2 bases at V and 2 bases at J, leaving 3 bases unmatched. CDR3 in amino acids: CASSFDRGPYEQYF. In DNA form, the CDR3 reads TGTGCCAGCAGCTTTGACAGGGGCCCCTACGAGCAGTACTTC.

The chain combines TRBV19 with TRBJ2-2; the D gene is possibly TRBD1 (6 bases). The CDR3 runs to 15 residues. CDR1 is LNHDA, CDR2 SQIVND, per germline (reference sequence). Trimming removed 2 bases from V and 4 bases from J, with 11 bases in between. CDR3 region: CASSIWGRATGELFF. The CDR3 coding sequence is TGTGCCAGTAGTATATGGGGGCGAGCCACCGGGGAGCTGTTTTTT.

A few counts support this clone. The chain links TRBV7-9 to TRBJ1-5; a possible D gene is TRBD1 (6 bases). The V end was cut by 5 bases, the J end by 0 bases, with 11 bases between. CDR1 and CDR2 (germline): SEHNR, FQNEAQ (reference sequence). The CDR3 covers 15 residues. The DNA for the CDR3 is TGTGCCAGCAGCCCAGAAGGGGGTAGCAATCAGCCCCAGCATTTT. Protein: CASSPEGGSNQPQHF.

The chain carries TRBV19 and TRBJ1-1, with 7 bases lining up with TRBD1. Germline-derived CDR1 and CDR2 are LNHDA and SQIVND (reference sequence). This CDR3 has 13 amino acids. With 4 bases clipped from V and 5 bases from J, the junction kept 4 bases outside the gene matches. DNA of the CDR3: TGTGCCAGTAGTAGACAGGGACGAACTGAAGCTTTCTTT. Amino acid sequence: CASSRQGRTEAFF.

This chain connects TRBV7-9 to TRBJ1-2; maybe TRBD1 (6 bases). Trimming pared 5 bases from V and 2 bases from J, leaving 12 bases between. The CDR3 sequence is 14 residues long. Looked up from germline, CDR1 is SEHNR and CDR2 is FQNEAQ (reference sequence). The CDR3 sequence is CASSLTGSNYGYTF. The CDR3 DNA reads TGTGCCAGCAGCCTTACAGGGAGCAACTATGGCTACACCTTC.

V is TRBV23-1 and J is TRBJ2-7, with D unresolved. TRBV23-1 is an open reading frame, and its role is uncertain. V lost 0 bases and J 5 bases, leaving 11 bases between the germline ends. The CDR3 is 14 amino acids. CDR3 in amino acids: CASSQSRQAHEQYF. For the CDR3, the DNA is TGCGCCAGCAGTCAATCGCGGCAGGCCCACGAGCAGTACTTC.

A note on this clone: Other nucleotide sequences from this sample produce the same CDR3. The genes are TRBV5-1 and TRBJ2-5; possible D gene TRBD2, 5 bases. Deletions cut 0 bases from V and 0 bases from J, with 6 bases between. From germline, CDR1 is SGHRS and CDR2 YFSETQ. The CDR3 is made up of 14 amino acids. CDR3 residues: CASSLGGNQETQYF. CDR3 nucleotide sequence: TGCGCCAGCAGCTTGGGAGGGAACCAAGAGACCCAGTACTTC.

V usage is TRBV5-4 and J usage is TRBJ2-5; the D gene is possibly TRBD1 (5 bases). The CDR3 sequence is 15 residues long. The V end lost 2 bases, the J end lost 1 base, and 12 bases lay between the germline ends. Germline assignment: CDR1 SGHNT and CDR2 YYREEE (reference sequence). The CDR3 DNA is TGTGCCAGCAGCTTAAGCCAGGGTTCCCAAGAGACCCAGTACTTC. Residues: CASSLSQGSQETQYF.

This clone came up a few times. The chain recombines TRBV7-2 with TRBJ2-7, with 13 bases lining up with TRBD2. Germline V gene sequence: CDR1 SGHTA, CDR2 FQGNSA. CDR3 size: 14 residues. Trimming cost V 5 bases and J 7 bases; bases outside gene matches: 5. DNA for the CDR3: TGTGCCAGCAGCGGGGGACTAGCGGGAAGGGAGCAGTACTTC. This encodes CASSGGLAGREQYF. Drawing the rest from reference TRBV7-2 and TRBJ2-7, the complete variable domain is GAGVSQSPSNKVTEKGKDVELRCDPISGHTALYWYRQSLGQGLEFLIYFQGNSAPDKSGLPSDRFSAERTGGSVSTLTIQRTQQEDSAVYLCASSGGLAGREQYFGPGTRLTVT.

The chain carries TRBV11-2 and TRBJ2-1; 8 nucleotides match TRBD2. Germline CDR1 reads SGHAT; CDR2 reads FQNNGV. With 4 bases clipped from V and 7 bases from J, the junction kept 3 bases outside the gene matches. This CDR3 has 13 amino acids. CDR3 region: CASSSGLVNEQFF. CDR3 in DNA: TGTGCCAGCAGCTCGGGACTAGTGAATGAGCAGTTCTTC.

V is TRBV18 and J is TRBJ1-1; no reliable D call. The germline V and J ends were trimmed by 4 bases and 2 bases, with 14 bases remaining between them. This CDR3 is 15 amino acids long. Germline V gene data show CDR1 as KGHSH and CDR2 as LQKENI. CDR3 DNA: TGTGCCAGCTCACTAGGAGGGATTTCTAACACTGAAGCTTTCTTT. Translated, it gives CASSLGGISNTEAFF.

The chain is built from TRBV7-2 and TRBJ2-2; TRBD1 matches at 8 bases. Trimming cost V 4 bases and J 4 bases; bases outside gene matches: 5. The CDR3 has 15 amino acids. Germline V gene lookup returns CDR1 SGHTA and CDR2 FQGNSA. CDR3 DNA: TGTGCCAGCAGCTCTAGACAGGGGAGCACCGGGGAGCTGTTTTTT. This sequence encodes CASSSRQGSTGELFF. Based on the CDR3 plus reference TRBV7-2 and TRBJ2-2, the full variable domain is GAGVSQSPSNKVTEKGKDVELRCDPISGHTALYWYRQSLGQGLEFLIYFQGNSAPDKSGLPSDRFSAERTGGSVSTLTIQRTQQEDSAVYLCASSSRQGSTGELFFGEGSRLTVL.

As regards this clone: This same CDR3 is encoded by further DNA sequences in the sample. This rearrangement joins TRBV30 to TRBJ1-5; D is unresolved. Germline V gene data show CDR1 as GTSNPN and CDR2 as SVGIG (reference sequence). The V end was cut by 2 bases, the J end by 0 bases, with 5 bases between. The CDR3 runs to 13 residues. The chain's CDR3 is CAWSSDSNQPQHF. The CDR3 DNA sequence: TGTGCCTGGAGTTCGGATAGCAATCAGCCCCAGCATTTT. Combining the CDR3 with reference TRBV30 and TRBJ1-5 gives the whole variable domain SQTIHQWPATLVQPVGSPLSLECTVEGTSNPNLYWYRQAAGRGLQLLFYSVGIGQISSEVPQNLSASRPQDRQFILSSKKLLLSDSGFYLCAWSSDSNQPQHFGDGTRLSIL.

This chain connects TRBV4-1 to TRBJ1-5, with D unresolved. The CDR3 is made up of 13 amino acids. Germline loops: CDR1 MGHRA, CDR2 YSYEKL. The V end was cut by 0 bases, the J end by 7 bases, with 7 bases between. This CDR3 reads CASSQEKVQPQHF. For the CDR3, the DNA is TGCGCCAGCAGCCAAGAGAAGGTCCAGCCCCAGCATTTT.

The chain has TRBV7-2 and TRBJ2-7, with D uncertain. CDR3 length: 13 residues. The germline gives CDR1 SGHTA, CDR2 FQGNSA. V was shortened by 3 bases and J by 2 bases, with 8 bases between the two germline ends. In DNA form, the CDR3 reads TGTGCCAGCAGCTTCAACCGGGCCTACGAGCAGTACTTC. Amino acid sequence: CASSFNRAYEQYF.

The sample holds a few counts of this clone. V usage is TRBV29-1 and J usage is TRBJ2-3, with 7 positions matching TRBD1. The CDR3 length is 14 residues. With V trimmed by 4 bases and J by 4 bases, 8 bases remained unmatched. CDR1 is SQVTM and CDR2 is ANQGSEA in the germline V gene. The CDR3 sequence: CSVGVGGPADTQYF. The CDR3 coding sequence is TGCAGCGTTGGGGTAGGGGGCCCGGCAGATACGCAGTATTTT.

The CDR3 loop is CASSRWGLTSPLHF. The CDR3, as DNA: TGTGCCAGCAGCCGTTGGGGTCTGACTTCACCCCTCCACTTT. The chain uses TRBV5-6 and TRBJ1-6; no firm D call. Germline V gives CDR1 SGHDT, CDR2 YYEEEE. The length of the CDR3 is 14 residues. Trimming took off 4 bases at V and 9 bases at J, with 14 bases between the two ends.